This TCR beta chain was documented in a study of post-analysis software for immune sequencing data. The V and J ends lost 4 bases and 5 bases respectively, with 11 bases between them. CDR3 size: 14 residues. The germline V gene has CDR1 SEHNR and CDR2 FQNEAQ (reference sequence). Unique molecular identifiers were built into the TCR beta cDNA libraries. TCRdb itself ran the PCR reads through MiXCR, one entry per CDR3 protein. The table includes roughly 700,000 distinct CDR3 sequences, around 27% detected once. With regard to this clonotype: Its antigen remains unknown.

Study-level points and caveats: Patients showed TRBV5-6, TRBV5-1 and TRBV20-1 among roughly 5 TRBV segments more frequent than in controls. Same-batch samples co-clustered strongly by F measure. Patients with multiple sclerosis recorded significantly lower normalized Chao1 diversity than controls, the study found.

The gene calls are TRBV7-9 and TRBJ1-4, with D unclear. The specimen was blood. This sequence originates from a girl under 18 with multiple sclerosis. DNA of the CDR3: TGTGCCAGCAGCTCCGAATTATCGAATGAAAAACTGTTTTTT. Encoded protein: CASSSELSNEKLFF.